The 32 T cell receptor beta chains presented below share a single source sample, sequenced in a study of early T cells in non-severe SARS-CoV-2 infection. From the 5' RACE reads, TCRdb called clonotypes with MiXCR, one entry per CDR3 protein. This table holds tens of thousands of distinct CDR3 sequences, approximately 6% found once. Specimen: whole blood. The receptors stem from an adult who was a healthcare worker with PCR-confirmed SARS-CoV-2 infection or an uninfected control (not recorded which).

This clonotype was detected only a few times. This chain uses TRBV9 with TRBJ2-2; 9 bases align to TRBD2. CDR1 and CDR2 (germline): SGDLS, YYNGEE. This CDR3 region has 15 residues. Trimming took 5 bases from V and 2 from J; bases not matched to a gene: 4. CDR3 residues: CASRLAGANTGELFF. The CDR3 nucleotides read TGTGCCAGCAGATTAGCGGGGGCTAACACCGGGGAGCTGTTTTTT. The whole variable domain, filled in from reference TRBV9 and TRBJ2-2, reads DSGVTQTPKHLITATGQRVTLRCSPRSGDLSVYWYQQSLDQGLQFLIQYYNGEERAKGNILERFSAQQFPDLHSELNLSSLELGDSALYFCASRLAGANTGELFFGEGSRLTVL.

This clonotype was counted many times. The chain has TRBV29-1 and TRBJ2-7; 8 nucleotides match TRBD2. Germline values: CDR1 SQVTM, CDR2 ANQGSEA. The V segment lost 8 bases and the J segment 6 bases; nucleotides outside the gene matches: 6. This CDR3 has 11 amino acids. Here the CDR3 DNA reads TGCAGCTCAGCGGGAGCTGGCGAGCAGTACTTC. Its protein product is CSSAGAGEQYF.

This clonotype was seen only once. This chain connects TRBV7-9 to TRBJ1-1, with D possibly TRBD1 on 5 matching bases. The germline V gene encodes CDR1 SEHNR and CDR2 FQNEAQ (reference sequence). V lost 3 bases and J lost 6, with 8 bases in between. This CDR3 comprises 12 residues. CDR3 sequence (DNA): TGTGCCAGCAGCTTTGGGGCCGCTGAAGCTTTCTTT. Its translation is CASSFGAAEAFF.

The rearrangement uses TRBV27 and TRBJ2-1; TRBD2 matches at 10 bases. V was pared by 5 bases and J by 6 bases, with 7 bases of the junction left unmatched. CDR3 length equals 15 residues. Germline V lookup: CDR1 MNHEY, CDR2 SMNVEV (reference sequence). CDR3 bases: TGTGCCAGCAGTCCCTTCGGACTAGCGGCCAATGAGCAGTTCTTC. It translates to CASSPFGLAANEQFF.

The chain combines TRBV11-2 with TRBJ1-3; D not resolved. V gave up 0 bases and J gave up 3 bases, with 6 bases separating them. The CDR3 is 14 residues long. Germline loops: CDR1 SGHAT, CDR2 FQNNGV. The CDR3 region is CASSLDKVGNTIYF. The CDR3 region has the DNA TGTGCCAGCAGCTTAGATAAAGTTGGAAACACCATATATTTT.

A few counts support this clonotype. CDR3 sequence: CAWKQSGSPLHF. DNA for the CDR3: TGTGCCTGGAAACAGTCTGGTTCACCCCTCCACTTT. The rearrangement joins TRBV30 to TRBJ1-6; the D is unclear. The CDR3 covers 12 residues. Deletions cut 4 bases from V and 9 bases from J, with 10 bases between. CDR1 and CDR2 (germline): GTSNPN, SVGIG (reference sequence).

This clonotype came up a few times. This sequence joins TRBV20-1 and TRBJ1-1; a weak D match, TRBD1 (6 bases). CDR1 is DFQATT and CDR2 is SNEGSKA in the germline V gene (reference sequence). This CDR3 spans 13 amino acids. The V and J ends lost 6 bases and 4 bases respectively, with 15 bases between them. CDR3 region: CSAPTGPSTEAFF. The CDR3 DNA is TGCAGTGCCCCGACAGGTCCCAGCACTGAAGCTTTCTTT.

A few counts support this clonotype. V and J are TRBV7-8 and TRBJ2-5; weak D call: TRBD1 (6 bases). The CDR3 sequence is 13 residues long. CDR1 SGHVS and CDR2 FQNEAQ come from the germline V gene. V lost 7 bases to trimming and J lost 4 bases, with 13 bases between them. The CDR3 sequence is CASTLTGPETQYF. DNA for the CDR3: TGTGCCAGCACCCTAACAGGGCCAGAGACCCAGTACTTC. Combining the CDR3 with reference TRBV7-8 and TRBJ2-5 gives the whole variable domain GAGVSQSPRYKVAKRGQDVALRCDPISGHVSLFWYQQALGQGPEFLTYFQNEAQLDKSGLPSDRFFAERPEGSVSTLKIQRTQQEDSAVYLCASTLTGPETQYFGPGTRLLVL.

The V call is TRBV19, the J call TRBJ1-1; D gene unclear. Per the germline V gene, CDR1 is LNHDA and CDR2 is SQIVND (reference sequence). The CDR3 extends over 15 amino acids. V dropped 3 bases and J dropped 1 base, with 12 bases sitting between them. This CDR3 is CASSIQPDGNTEAFF. The CDR3 DNA reads as TGTGCCAGTAGTATTCAACCCGACGGGAACACTGAAGCTTTCTTT.

This clonotype was counted ten times or more. This rearrangement joins TRBV14 to TRBJ2-1; D unclear. CDR3 length: 13 amino acids. Trimming shortened V by 0 bases and J by 14 bases, and 14 bases separated the two germline ends. Germline CDR1 and CDR2: SGHDN and FVKESK. Here the CDR3 DNA reads TGTGCCAGCAGCCAAGACCGGTCCACCCAGAAGTTCTTC. Amino acid sequence: CASSQDRSTQKFF.

This chain links TRBV7-9 with TRBJ2-7; 14 bases are shared with TRBD2. From germline, CDR1 is SEHNR and CDR2 FQNEAQ (reference sequence). The ends lost 2 bases at V and 3 bases at J; junction bases unmatched: 3. The CDR3 length is 16 residues. CDR3 region: CASSLSGTSGSYEQYF. DNA of the CDR3: TGTGCCAGCAGCTTATCCGGGACTAGCGGGAGCTACGAGCAGTACTTC.

This clonotype was counted at least ten times. This rearrangement joins TRBV30 to TRBJ2-1, with TRBD2 matching over 8 bases. Germline V lookup: CDR1 GTSNPN, CDR2 SVGIG (reference sequence). The junction had 5 bases not matched to a gene; V was cut back by 2 bases and J by 5 bases. This CDR3 is 14 amino acids long. The CDR3 loop is CAWSWRGRNNEQFF. The CDR3 DNA reads as TGTGCCTGGAGTTGGCGCGGGAGGAACAATGAGCAGTTCTTC.

This clonotype has just a few counts. This chain connects TRBV5-6 to TRBJ1-1, with D perhaps TRBD1 (6 bases). Germline V gene data show CDR1 as SGHDT and CDR2 as YYEEEE. Trimming took off 0 bases at V and 0 bases at J, with 6 bases between the two ends. CDR3 size: 14 residues. CDR3 DNA sequence: TGTGCCAGCAGCTTGGGGACAGTGAACACTGAAGCTTTCTTT. This encodes CASSLGTVNTEAFF. The full variable domain, in which reference TRBV5-6 and TRBJ1-1 provide the parts outside the CDR3, is DAGVTQSPTHLIKTRGQQVTLRCSPKSGHDTVSWYQQALGQGPQFIFQYYEEEERQRGNFPDRFSGHQFPNYSSELNVNALLLGDSALYLCASSLGTVNTEAFFGQGTRLTVV.

In this sample, this clonotype turned up many times. The gene calls are TRBV19 and TRBJ2-2; unclear D gene. The CDR3 extends over 16 amino acids. V was trimmed by 7 bases and J by 0 bases, leaving 15 bases between them. Germline-derived CDR1 and CDR2 are LNHDA and SQIVND (reference sequence). The DNA of the CDR3 is TGTGCCAGTACCGGTGGAGCCGCAACGAACACCGGGGAGCTGTTTTTT. It yields the protein CASTGGAATNTGELFF. The complete variable domain, with remaining parts taken from reference TRBV19 and TRBJ2-2, reads DGGITQSPKYLFRKEGQNVTLSCEQNLNHDAMYWYRQDPGQGLRLIYYSQIVNDFQKGDIAEGYSVSREKKESFPLTVTSAQKNPTAFYLCASTGGAATNTGELFFGEGSRLTVL.

This clonotype was observed a handful of times. The chain has TRBV28 and TRBJ2-7; tentative D call: TRBD1 (6 bases). The germline V and J ends were trimmed by 6 bases and 2 bases, with 14 bases remaining between them. Germline V gene data show CDR1 as MDHEN and CDR2 as SYDVKM. The CDR3 contains 14 residues. The CDR3 loop is CASRPGQTPYEQYF. The DNA of the CDR3 is TGTGCCAGCAGACCTGGACAGACCCCCTACGAGCAGTACTTC.

The chain carries TRBV6-1 and TRBJ2-2, with D hard to call. Looked up from germline, CDR1 is MNHNS and CDR2 is SASEGT. This CDR3 has 14 residues. Trimming pared 6 bases from V and 5 bases from J, leaving 13 bases between. The CDR3 nucleotides read TGTGCCAGCAGGAGACCCAGCCCAACCGGGGAGCTGTTTTTT. It specifies CASRRPSPTGELFF.

The CDR3 region is CASSPGQGQETQYF. The CDR3 DNA reads TGTGCCAGCAGCCCCGGACAGGGGCAAGAGACCCAGTACTTC. The rearrangement links TRBV7-9 to TRBJ2-5; 9 bases are shared with TRBD1. V trimming: 5 bases; J trimming: 2 bases; junction bases outside the gene matches: 3. The germline V gene has CDR1 SEHNR and CDR2 FQNEAQ (reference sequence). The CDR3 sequence is 14 residues long.

Many counts were recorded for this clonotype. The V gene is TRBV18, the J gene TRBJ1-1; TRBD1 is a possible D gene (5 bases). This CDR3 has 14 residues. Germline V gene sequence: CDR1 KGHSH, CDR2 LQKENI. V was shortened by 5 bases and J by 0 bases, with 10 bases between the two germline ends. This CDR3 reads CASSADRMNTEAFF. Written as DNA, the CDR3 is TGTGCCAGCTCAGCTGACAGAATGAACACTGAAGCTTTCTTT.

This clonotype was picked up a small number of times. This rearrangement joins TRBV5-1 to TRBJ2-1; D possibly uses TRBD1 or TRBD2 (5 bases each). The CDR3 sequence is 13 residues long. V was shortened by 3 bases and J by 6 bases, with 10 bases between the two germline ends. Per germline, CDR1 SGHRS and CDR2 YFSETQ. The CDR3 reads CASSSPGTNEQFF. In DNA form, the CDR3 reads TGCGCCAGCAGCTCCCCGGGGACCAATGAGCAGTTCTTC.

This clonotype appeared many times. The chain links TRBV20-1 to TRBJ2-1, with 7 bases aligning to TRBD1. This CDR3 contains 15 residues. Germline CDR1 DFQATT, CDR2 SNEGSKA (reference sequence). With V trimmed by 6 bases and J by 7 bases, 15 bases remained unmatched. The CDR3 DNA reads TGCAGTGCGTCCGTTCCGAGGGGGCAGCGGAATGAGCAGTTCTTC. Translation gives CSASVPRGQRNEQFF.

This clonotype was counted between two and nine times. The CDR3: CASSLSGSRNNEQFF. Here the CDR3 DNA reads TGTGCCAGCAGCTTAAGCGGGAGCCGGAACAATGAGCAGTTCTTC. V usage is TRBV7-3 and J usage is TRBJ2-1; 7 positions match TRBD2. The trim removed 1 base at V and 5 bases at J, leaving 5 bases unmatched. The CDR3 spans 15 residues. Germline CDR1 and CDR2: SGHTA and FQGTGA.

Many counts were recorded for this clonotype. The rearrangement links TRBV7-3 to TRBJ2-3; the match to TRBD2 covers 8 bases. V trimming: 4 bases; J trimming: 7 bases; junction bases outside the gene matches: 13. This CDR3 contains 16 residues. The germline CDR1 and CDR2 sequences are SGHTA and FQGTGA. CDR3 sequence (DNA): TGTGCCAGCAGCTCACCTGGGACGGGAGGGCCTAATACGCAGTATTTT. Residues: CASSSPGTGGPNTQYF.

In its sample, this clonotype was seen many times. CDR3 region: CSAGNTGANEKLFF. In DNA form, the CDR3 reads TGCAGTGCTGGGAACACCGGAGCTAATGAAAAACTGTTTTTT. The chain employs TRBV20-1 and TRBJ1-4; D not certain. CDR3 length: 14 amino acids. CDR1 is DFQATT and CDR2 is SNEGSKA in the germline V gene (reference sequence). Trimming shortened V by 5 bases and J by 3 bases, and 13 bases separated the two germline ends.

This clonotype was counted many times. The chain uses TRBV7-6 and TRBJ2-1; 11 nucleotides match TRBD2. Trimming took 1 base from V and 4 from J; bases not matched to a gene: 15. The CDR3 runs to 20 residues. The germline CDR1 and CDR2 sequences are SGHVS and FNYEAQ. The CDR3 here is CASSLGRLAGSGRLYNEQFF. CDR3 DNA: TGTGCCAGCAGCTTAGGTCGACTAGCGGGATCCGGTCGGCTTTACAATGAGCAGTTCTTC.

There are many counts of this clonotype. The V and J genes are TRBV28 and TRBJ2-4; 11 bases align to TRBD1. This CDR3 region has 15 residues. The V gene's germline CDR1 is MDHEN and CDR2 SYDVKM. The trim removed 3 bases at V and 5 bases at J, leaving 3 bases unmatched. The CDR3 coding sequence is TGTGCCAGCAGTTTGGGACAGGGGGTCGAAAACATTCAGTACTTC. Protein: CASSLGQGVENIQYF.

The chain links TRBV5-1 to TRBJ1-5; no clear D. This CDR3 has 9 residues. Trimming stripped 9 bases from V and 4 bases from J, with 2 bases between. Germline values: CDR1 SGHRS, CDR2 YFSETQ. In DNA form, the CDR3 reads TGCGCCACAAATCAGCCCCAGCATTTT. Its translation is CATNQPQHF. The full variable domain, with the rest looked up from reference TRBV5-1 and TRBJ1-5, is KAGVTQTPRYLIKTRGQQVTLSCSPISGHRSVSWYQQTPGQGLQFLFEYFSETQRNKGNFPGRFSGRQFSNSRSEMNVSTLELGDSALYLCATNQPQHFGDGTRLSIL.

Ten or more counts support this clonotype. The J gene is TRBJ2-7, the V gene TRBV12-3 or TRBV12-4, with D unresolved. V lost 7 bases, J lost 2 bases, and 9 bases lay in between. This CDR3 spans 12 amino acids. The CDR3 loop is CASTNQAYEQYF. The CDR3 nucleotides are TGTGCCAGCACCAATCAGGCCTACGAGCAGTACTTC.

The chain couples TRBV28 to TRBJ1-1, with D maybe TRBD1 (5 bases). CDR1 is MDHEN and CDR2 is SYDVKM in the germline V gene. The CDR3 is made up of 15 amino acids. With 6 bases removed from V and 4 bases from J, the gap between germline ends came to 18 bases. The DNA of the CDR3 is TGTGCCAGCAGAACCCCCAGCGTGGGGGGCACTGAAGCTTTCTTT. Translating gives CASRTPSVGGTEAFF.

This clonotype was detected ten times or more. V and J are TRBV4-2 and TRBJ2-7; D remains unclear. The V end was cut by 0 bases, the J end by 3 bases, with 12 bases between. CDR3 length: 15 amino acids. Per the germline V gene, CDR1 is LGHNA and CDR2 is YNFKEQ. The CDR3 spells CASSQDLARNYEQYF. DNA of the CDR3: TGTGCCAGCAGCCAAGATCTGGCCAGAAACTACGAGCAGTACTTC.

This clonotype was detected many times. The chain recombines TRBV12-3 or TRBV12-4 with TRBJ1-5; 9 bases agree with TRBD1. The CDR3 runs to 14 residues. V lost 6 bases to trimming and J lost 5 bases; unmatched junction nucleotides: 5. The CDR3, as DNA: TGTGCCAGCAGCCAAGGACAGGGGTATCAGCCCCAGCATTTT. Encoded protein: CASSQGQGYQPQHF.

At least ten counts were recorded for this clonotype. V gene TRBV27 combines with J gene TRBJ2-3; D is ambiguous. CDR1 and CDR2 from the germline V gene are MNHEY and SMNVEV (reference sequence). Trimming stripped 3 bases from V and 2 bases from J, with 12 bases between. This CDR3 comprises 15 residues. The CDR3 DNA follows: TGTGCCAGCAGTTTCTTAGAGGAACACACAGATACGCAGTATTTT. Translating it yields CASSFLEEHTDTQYF.

The table lists this clonotype with a few counts. The chain recombines TRBV6-6 with TRBJ2-7; 7 bases line up with TRBD2. The CDR3 sequence is 14 residues long. Germline lookup yields CDR1 MNHNY and CDR2 SVGAGI (reference sequence). Trimming cost V 9 bases and J 4 bases; bases outside gene matches: 12. CDR3 amino acids: CASGEGGKRYEQYF. CDR3 DNA sequence: TGTGCCAGTGGAGAGGGAGGGAAAAGGTACGAGCAGTACTTC.